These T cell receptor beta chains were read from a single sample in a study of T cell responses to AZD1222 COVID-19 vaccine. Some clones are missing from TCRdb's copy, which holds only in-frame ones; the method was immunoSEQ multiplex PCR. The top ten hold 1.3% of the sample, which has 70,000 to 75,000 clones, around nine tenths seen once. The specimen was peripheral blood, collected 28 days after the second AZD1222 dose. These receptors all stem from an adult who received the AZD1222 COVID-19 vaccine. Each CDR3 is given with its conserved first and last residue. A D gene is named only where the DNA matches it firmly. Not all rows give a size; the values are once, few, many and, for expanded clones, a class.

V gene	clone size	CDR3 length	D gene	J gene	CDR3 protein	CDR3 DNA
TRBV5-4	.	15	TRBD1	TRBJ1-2	CASSLQQGAVYGYTF	TGTGCCAGCAGCTTACAGCAGGGGGCGGTCTATGGCTACACCTTC
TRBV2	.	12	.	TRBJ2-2	CASTENTGELFF	TGTGCCAGCACCGAGAACACCGGGGAGCTGTTTTTT
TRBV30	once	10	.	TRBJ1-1	CAGGGREAFF	TGTGCCGGAGGGGGGAGGGAGGCTTTCTTT
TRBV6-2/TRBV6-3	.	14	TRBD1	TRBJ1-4	CASSLQGSNEKLFF	TGTGCCAGCAGTCTACAGGGGAGTAATGAAAAACTGTTTTTT
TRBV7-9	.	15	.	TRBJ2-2	CASSFRQGDTGELFF	TGTGCCAGCAGCTTTCGCCAGGGCGACACCGGGGAGCTGTTTTTT
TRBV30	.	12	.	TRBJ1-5	CAWSWGNQPQHF	TGTGCCTGGTCTTGGGGTAATCAGCCCCAGCATTTT
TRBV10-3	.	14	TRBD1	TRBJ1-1	CAIRTGTANTEAFF	TGTGCCATCAGGACCGGGACAGCCAACACTGAAGCTTTCTTT
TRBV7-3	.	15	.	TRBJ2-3	CASSLIGVGTDTQYF	TGTGCCAGCAGCTTAATCGGGGTTGGGACAGATACGCAGTATTTT
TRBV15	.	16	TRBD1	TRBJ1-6	CATSGDRGLYNSPLHF	TGTGCCACCAGCGGGGACAGGGGACTTTATAATTCACCCCTCCACTTT
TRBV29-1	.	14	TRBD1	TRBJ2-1	CSVARGQGFNEQFF	TGCAGCGTGGCTAGGGGGCAGGGATTCAATGAGCAGTTCTTC
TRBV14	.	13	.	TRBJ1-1	CASSRGAATEAFF	TGTGCCAGCAGCCGAGGGGCCGCCACTGAAGCTTTCTTT
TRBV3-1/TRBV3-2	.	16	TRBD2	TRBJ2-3	CASSHLTSRFTDTQYF	TGTGCCAGCAGCCACCTGACTAGCCGATTCACAGATACGCAGTATTTT
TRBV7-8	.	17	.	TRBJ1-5	CASSLPGPQGNNQPQHF	TGTGCCAGCAGCTTACCGGGTCCACAGGGAAACAATCAGCCCCAGCATTTT
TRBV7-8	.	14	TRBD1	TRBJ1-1	CASSVRQGGIEAFF	TGTGCCAGCAGCGTAAGACAGGGAGGGATTGAAGCTTTCTTT
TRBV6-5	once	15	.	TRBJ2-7	CASSTRHGVSYEQYF	TGTGCCAGCAGTACCCGACACGGGGTCTCCTACGAGCAGTACTTC
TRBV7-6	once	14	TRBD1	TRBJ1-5	CASSSTGSTQPQHF	TGTGCCAGCAGCTCGACAGGGTCGACGCAGCCCCAGCATTTT
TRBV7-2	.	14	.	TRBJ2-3	CASSLTAGPDTQYF	TGTGCCAGCAGCTTAACGGCGGGGCCAGATACGCAGTATTTT
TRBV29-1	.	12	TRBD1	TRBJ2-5	CSGLTGRETQYF	TGCAGCGGCCTGACAGGGAGAGAGACCCAGTACTTC
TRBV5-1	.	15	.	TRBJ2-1	CASSYDSNSYNEQFF	TGCGCCAGCAGCTACGACTCGAACTCCTACAATGAGCAGTTCTTC
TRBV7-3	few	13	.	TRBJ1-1	CASSLTPRTEAFF	TGTGCCAGCAGCTTAACACCTCGAACTGAAGCTTTCTTT
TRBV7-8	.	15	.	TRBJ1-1	CASSLVLARNTEAFF	TGTGCCAGCAGCTTAGTTCTCGCGCGGAACACTGAAGCTTTCTTT
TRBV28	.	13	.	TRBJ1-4	CASTVRVGEKLFF	TGTGCCAGCACCGTGAGGGTTGGGGAAAAACTGTTTTTT
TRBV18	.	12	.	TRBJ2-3	CASSAIGDTQYF	TGTGCCAGCTCCGCGATCGGAGATACGCAGTATTTT
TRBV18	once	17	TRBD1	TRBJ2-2	CASSPRQGTPDTGELFF	TGTGCCAGCTCACCCCGACAGGGTACCCCGGACACCGGGGAGCTGTTTTTT
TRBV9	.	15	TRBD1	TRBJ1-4	CASSPGTGTGEKLFF	TGTGCCAGCAGCCCCGGGACAGGGACCGGTGAAAAACTGTTTTTT
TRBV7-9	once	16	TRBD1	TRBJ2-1	CASSLFKGQGRHEQFF	TGTGCCAGCAGCTTATTCAAGGGACAGGGGCGGCATGAGCAGTTCTTC
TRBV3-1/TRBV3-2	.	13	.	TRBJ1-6	CASSHNRNSPLHF	TGTGCCAGCAGCCACAACAGGAATTCACCCCTCCACTTT
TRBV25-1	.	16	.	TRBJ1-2	CASSEYTRGGSYGYTF	TGTGCCAGCAGTGAATATACCCGCGGGGGCAGCTATGGCTACACCTTC
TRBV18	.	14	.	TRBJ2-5	CASSHLSVAETQYF	TGTGCCAGCTCACATCTCTCAGTGGCGGAGACCCAGTACTTC
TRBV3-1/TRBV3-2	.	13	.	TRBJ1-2	CASSQALGSGYTF	TGTGCCAGCAGCCAAGCCCTAGGGTCTGGCTACACCTTC
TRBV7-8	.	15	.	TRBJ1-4	CASSRRRGESEKLFF	TGTGCCAGCAGCCGCCGCCGGGGAGAGAGTGAAAAACTGTTTTTT
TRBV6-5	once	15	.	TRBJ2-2	CASRKDLRVGGELFF	TGTGCCAGCAGAAAGGACCTCCGGGTCGGCGGGGAGCTGTTTTTT
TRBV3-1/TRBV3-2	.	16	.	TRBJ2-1	CASSQEQLAPYNEQFF	TGTGCCAGCAGCCAAGAACAACTAGCCCCCTACAATGAGCAGTTCTTC
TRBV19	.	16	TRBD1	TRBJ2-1	CASRTTGTGGYNEQFF	TGTGCCAGCAGAACTACCGGGACAGGGGGCTACAATGAGCAGTTCTTC
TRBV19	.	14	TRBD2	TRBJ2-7	CASRGLAGPYEQYF	TGTGCCAGTAGGGGACTAGCGGGACCCTACGAGCAGTACTTC
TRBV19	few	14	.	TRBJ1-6	CASTQSSYNSPLHF	TGTGCCAGTACGCAGAGCTCCTATAATTCACCCCTCCACTTT
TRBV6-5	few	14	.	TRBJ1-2	CATQDRARSYGYTF	TGTGCCACCCAGGACAGAGCAAGGAGCTATGGCTACACCTTC
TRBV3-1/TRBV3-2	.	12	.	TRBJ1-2	CASSQGSTGYTF	TGTGCCAGCAGCCAAGGTTCTACTGGCTACACCTTC
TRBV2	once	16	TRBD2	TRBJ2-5	CASSVQRSSGQETQYF	TGTGCCAGCAGTGTTCAAAGGTCTAGCGGCCAAGAGACCCAGTACTTC
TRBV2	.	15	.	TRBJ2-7	CASRRSTMTSYEQYF	TGTGCCAGCAGGAGAAGCACCATGACCTCCTACGAGCAGTACTTC
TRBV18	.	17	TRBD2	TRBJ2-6	CASSPPSGRSGANVLTF	TGTGCCAGCTCACCACCTAGCGGGAGATCAGGGGCCAACGTCCTGACTTTC
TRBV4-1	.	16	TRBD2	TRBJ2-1	CASSQVGTSGGDEQFF	TGCGCCAGCAGCCAAGTCGGGACTAGCGGGGGGGATGAGCAGTTCTTC
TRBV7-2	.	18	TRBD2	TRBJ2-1	CASSLFGRASGAQNEQFF	TGTGCCAGCAGCTTATTCGGGAGGGCCTCGGGGGCCCAGAATGAGCAGTTCTTC
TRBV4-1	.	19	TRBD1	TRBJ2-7	CASSQERGLQGQSTDEQYF	TGCGCCAGCAGCCAAGAGAGGGGGCTTCAGGGGCAATCAACGGACGAGCAGTACTTC
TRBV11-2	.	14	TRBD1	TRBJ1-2	CASSLVATGEGYTF	TGTGCCAGCAGCTTAGTTGCGACAGGGGAGGGCTACACCTTC
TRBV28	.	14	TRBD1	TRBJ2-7	CASSSLRDSYEQYF	TGTGCCAGCAGTTCCCTTAGGGACAGCTACGAGCAGTACTTC
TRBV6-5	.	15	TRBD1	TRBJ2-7	CASRVAAAGGYEQYF	TGTGCCAGCAGAGTAGCTGCCGCAGGGGGTTACGAGCAGTACTTC
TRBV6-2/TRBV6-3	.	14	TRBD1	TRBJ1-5	CASSSDREDQPQHF	TGTGCCAGCAGTTCGGACAGGGAGGATCAGCCCCAGCATTTT
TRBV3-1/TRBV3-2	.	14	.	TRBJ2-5	CASSHHRDQETQYF	TGTGCCAGCAGCCACCACAGGGACCAAGAGACCCAGTACTTC